This TCR beta chain derives from a study of identical twins. This clonotype was seen a handful of times. Antigen unknown. Overall study findings and caveats: The abundant beta clonotypes from cord blood had fewer insertions, and memory repertoires had none of this. When twins shared out-of-frame alpha sequences, those sequences had excess low generation probability.

The CDR3 is 14 residues long. Germline V lookup: CDR1 SGHTS, CDR2 YDEGEE. Deletions cut 3 bases from V and 3 bases from J, with 10 bases between. TCRdb itself ran the 5' RACE reads through MiXCR, one entry per CDR3 protein. The data hold about 240,000 distinct CDR3 sequences, with roughly a tenth observed a single time. This sequence joins TRBV5-8 and TRBJ2-1, with unresolved D. The sample taken for sequencing was memory T cells sorted from blood. This sequence was found in a man aged 45 to 65 in good health. The CDR3 here is CASSSSGYYNEQFF. CDR3 coding DNA: TGTGCCAGCAGCTCCTCCGGATACTACAATGAGCAGTTCTTC.